The 30 T cell receptor beta chains below were found in one sample sequenced in a study of blood T cell repertoires in COVID-19. Libraries were prepared by immunoSEQ multiplex PCR; TCRdb keeps only in-frame clonotypes and omits some of them. The table records some 31,000 clones, approximately 91% of them present only once. The sample taken for sequencing was peripheral blood. The receptors come from a human donor with active COVID-19. The donor label of this sample is uncertain.

The chain employs TRBV6-5 and TRBJ2-1; a weak D match, TRBD2 (7 bases). This CDR3 comprises 14 residues. V was trimmed by 7 bases and J by 10 bases, leaving 20 bases between them. Germline assignment: CDR1 MNHEY and CDR2 SVGAGI. For the CDR3, the DNA is TGTGCCAGCAACACGAGGGGGGGACAATCGGAGCAGTTCTTC. It is translated as CASNTRGGQSEQFF.

The chain carries TRBV11-1 and TRBJ2-5; 9 positions match TRBD1. The CDR3 runs 15 residues. The germline V gene encodes CDR1 SGHAT and CDR2 FQDESV (reference sequence). V lost 4 bases to trimming and J lost 4 bases; unmatched junction nucleotides: 7. CDR3 loop: CASSSGTGKLETQYF. In nucleotides, the CDR3 is TGTGCCAGCAGCTCTGGGACAGGGAAGTTAGAGACCCAGTACTTC.

The chain recombines TRBV9 with TRBJ1-3; the D is unclear. V lost 1 base, J lost 4 bases, and 15 bases lay in between. The CDR3 is made up of 16 amino acids. Germline V gives CDR1 SGDLS, CDR2 YYNGEE. CDR3 sequence reads: CASSVSFFGGGNTIYF. CDR3 DNA sequence: TGTGCCAGCAGCGTAAGCTTTTTCGGAGGAGGAAACACCATATATTTT.

For this clone: Other DNA sequences in the sample encode the same CDR3. This chain joins TRBV11-2 and TRBJ1-1; D uncertain. Germline CDR1 and CDR2: SGHAT and FQNNGV. This CDR3 is 13 amino acids long. V was trimmed by 4 bases and J by 5 bases, leaving 11 bases between them. CDR3 bases: TGTGCCAGCAGCTCCGGTGGAGGAACTGAAGCTTTCTTT. Protein sequence: CASSSGGGTEAFF.

CDR3 loop: CASSSSGTGITDTQYF. CDR3 bases: TGTGCCAGCAGTTCCTCCGGGACAGGGATCACAGATACGCAGTATTTT. The V call is TRBV27, the J call TRBJ2-3; 9 bases align to TRBD1. The V and J ends lost 4 bases and 2 bases, in that order; junction bases with no gene match: 7. Looked up from germline, CDR1 is MNHEY and CDR2 is SMNVEV (reference sequence). The CDR3 covers 16 residues.

The V and J genes are TRBV12-3 or TRBV12-4 and TRBJ1-2; TRBD1 might be the D (5 bases). The CDR3 runs 13 residues. V lost 3 bases to trimming and J lost 2 bases, with 7 bases between them. For the CDR3, the DNA is TGTGCCAGCAGTTTGGGGCTCAACTATGGCTACACCTTC. It yields the protein CASSLGLNYGYTF.

The chain couples TRBV6-1 to TRBJ2-7; 7 nucleotides match TRBD2. The germline V gene has CDR1 MNHNS and CDR2 SASEGT. This CDR3 contains 14 residues. V was pared by 2 bases and J by 2 bases, with 3 bases of the junction left unmatched. Written as DNA, the CDR3 is TGTGCCAGCAGTGAAACGGCGGGGGCCTACGAGCAGTACTTC. Protein sequence: CASSETAGAYEQYF.

A single count supports this clone. The chain uses TRBV28 and TRBJ1-4, with TRBD1 matching 7 bases. Germline V gene lookup returns CDR1 MDHEN and CDR2 SYDVKM. J lost 13 bases, V lost 4 bases, and 6 bases had no gene match. The CDR3 runs 12 residues. CDR3 bases: TGTGCCAGCAGTTATCCGACAGGGCCACTGTTTTTT. It yields the protein CASSYPTGPLFF.

The rearrangement joins TRBV7-9 to TRBJ2-7, with 9 nucleotides matching TRBD1. The V gene's germline CDR1 is SEHNR and CDR2 FQNEAQ (reference sequence). V gave up 4 bases and J gave up 1 base; unmatched junction bases: 5. This CDR3 is 15 amino acids long. The CDR3 sequence is CASSSRDRASYEQYF. The CDR3 DNA reads as TGTGCCAGCAGCTCCAGGGACAGGGCTTCCTACGAGCAGTACTTC.

The chain carries TRBV18 and TRBJ1-4; D is possibly TRBD1 (6 bases). V was clipped by 3 bases and J by 12 bases, with 23 bases between them. This CDR3 comprises 16 residues. Looked up from germline, CDR1 is KGHSH and CDR2 is LQKENI. CDR3: CASSPRLTGILEELFF. The DNA of the CDR3 is TGTGCCAGCTCACCCCGACTGACAGGAATTCTCGAGGAACTGTTTTTT. The whole variable domain, remainder taken from reference TRBV18 and TRBJ1-4, is NAGVMQNPRHLVRRRGQEARLRCSPMKGHSHVYWYRQLPEEGLKFMVYLQKENIIDESGMPKERFSAEFPKEGPSILRIQQVVRGDSAAYFCASSPRLTGILEELFFGSGTQLSVL.

J is TRBJ1-2 and V is TRBV12-3 or TRBV12-4; a possible D gene is TRBD1 (6 bases). The CDR3 has 13 residues. Trimming took off 6 bases at V and 4 bases at J, with 12 bases between the two ends. The DNA for the CDR3 is TGTGCCAGCAGCCCAACAGGGAGCTATGGCTACACCTTC. Protein product: CASSPTGSYGYTF.

This chain joins TRBV7-2 and TRBJ1-4; 9 bases map to TRBD1. Germline CDR1 and CDR2: SGHTA and FQGNSA. CDR3 length equals 16 residues. Unmatched junction bases numbered 11, after V lost 5 bases and J lost 7 bases. The CDR3: CASSGLGQGLGEKLFF. The CDR3 nucleotides read TGTGCCAGCAGCGGTCTAGGACAGGGGTTGGGTGAAAAACTGTTTTTT.

The table lists this clone with a few counts. This chain joins TRBV4-2 and TRBJ2-7, with TRBD2 matching 7 bases. The junction had 14 bases not matched to a gene; V was cut back by 0 bases and J by 3 bases. Germline loops: CDR1 LGHNA, CDR2 YNFKEQ. CDR3 length: 18 residues. CDR3 region: CASSQDRLNVGGDYEQYF. The DNA of the CDR3 is TGTGCCAGCAGCCAAGATCGGTTAAACGTGGGAGGGGACTACGAGCAGTACTTC.

The gene calls are TRBV7-9 and TRBJ2-3; 11 nucleotides line up with TRBD2. V was clipped by 1 base and J by 6 bases; unmatched bases: 0. Germline loops: CDR1 SEHNR, CDR2 FQNEAQ (reference sequence). The CDR3 loop spans 14 amino acids. The CDR3, as DNA: TGTGCCAGCAGCTTAGGGACTAGCGGGGATACGCAGTATTTT. Translating gives CASSLGTSGDTQYF.

This clone was observed a single time. The gene calls are TRBV9 and TRBJ2-2; TRBD1 matches at 9 bases. The CDR3 totals 16 residues. V shed 0 bases, J shed 5 bases, and the junction held 5 bases outside the gene matches. The germline CDR1 and CDR2 sequences are SGDLS and YYNGEE. The CDR3 here is CASSVGGQGITGELFF. The CDR3 bases are TGTGCCAGCAGCGTAGGTGGACAGGGGATAACCGGGGAGCTGTTTTTT.

This chain uses TRBV5-4 with TRBJ1-1; D is unclear. V was trimmed by 2 bases and J by 1 base, leaving 12 bases between them. The CDR3 sequence is 15 residues long. Per germline, CDR1 SGHNT and CDR2 YYREEE (reference sequence). CDR3 loop: CASSLGREPNTEAFF. The CDR3 DNA is TGTGCCAGCAGCTTAGGGAGGGAGCCGAACACTGAAGCTTTCTTT.

The chain recombines TRBV5-4 with TRBJ1-2; D remains unclear. Deletions cut 5 bases from V and 7 bases from J, with 15 bases between. The length of the CDR3 is 13 residues. Germline V gene lookup returns CDR1 SGHNT and CDR2 YYREEE (reference sequence). Written as DNA, the CDR3 is TGTGCCAGCAGTCCTGGCCAGGTTGTTGGCTACACCTTC. It is translated as CASSPGQVVGYTF.

The J gene is TRBJ2-5, the V gene TRBV11-3; 12 positions match TRBD1. Unmatched junction bases numbered 4, after V lost 4 bases and J lost 4 bases. The CDR3 is made up of 15 amino acids. Germline loops: CDR1 SGHNT, CDR2 YENEEA. CDR3 DNA sequence: TGTGCCAGCAGCTCAGGGACAGGGGGCATAGAGACCCAGTACTTC. Translation gives CASSSGTGGIETQYF.

The J gene is TRBJ2-5, the V gene TRBV7-2, with unresolved D. The CDR3 contains 14 residues. Trimming shortened V by 0 bases and J by 2 bases, and 7 bases separated the two germline ends. The germline gives CDR1 SGHTA, CDR2 FQGNSA. The DNA for the CDR3 is TGTGCCAGCAGCTTAGCCTTCAGACAAGAGACCCAGTACTTC. Residues: CASSLAFRQETQYF.

To note about this clone: Mismatch with germline at one junction end may stem from a read error. The chain carries TRBV11-2 and TRBJ2-7, with TRBD2 identical over 11 bases. Germline CDR1 SGHAT, CDR2 FQNNGV. The CDR3 is 15 amino acids. CDR3 bases: TGTGCCAGCAGTTTAGCGGGAGGGACTTCCCACGAGCAGTACTTC. Residues: CASSLAGGTSHEQYF.

In DNA form, the CDR3 reads TGTGCCAGTAGTACCGGACCTAGGGGACACCAGTACTTC. Translating gives CASSTGPRGHQYF. The chain carries TRBV19 and TRBJ2-5; a possible D gene is TRBD1 (6 bases). Per the germline V gene, CDR1 is LNHDA and CDR2 is SQIVND (reference sequence). Trimming removed 4 bases from V and 10 bases from J, with 16 bases in between. The CDR3 is 13 residues long.

V is TRBV7-9 and J is TRBJ2-7; TRBD1 agrees at 10 bases. The CDR3 consists of 18 residues. V gave up 4 bases and J gave up 2 bases; unmatched junction bases: 14. Germline assignment: CDR1 SEHNR and CDR2 FQNEAQ (reference sequence). This chain's CDR3 is CASSSRTLGTGVPYEQYF. The CDR3 DNA is TGTGCCAGCAGCTCCAGAACCTTAGGGACAGGGGTTCCCTACGAGCAGTACTTC. The entire variable domain, with the rest obtained from reference TRBV7-9 and TRBJ2-7, is as follows: DTGVSQNPRHKITKRGQNVTFRCDPISEHNRLYWYRQTLGQGPEFLTYFQNEAQLEKSRLLSDRFSAERPKGSFSTLEIQRTEQGDSAMYLCASSSRTLGTGVPYEQYFGPGTRLTVT.

This clone was picked up one time. The V gene is TRBV7-2, the J gene TRBJ2-6; perhaps TRBD2 as D (6 bases). The CDR3 is 15 residues long. V was cut by 7 bases and J by 4 bases, with 14 bases left in between. Germline V gene sequence: CDR1 SGHTA, CDR2 FQGNSA. The chain's CDR3 is CASNPVGGGANVLTF. The CDR3 DNA sequence: TGTGCCAGCAACCCCGTAGGAGGGGGGGCCAACGTCCTGACTTTC.

In DNA, the CDR3 is TGTGCCAGCAGTTACCCGACCGGGACAGGGCAGATGAACACTGAAGCTTTCTTT. Amino acid sequence: CASSYPTGTGQMNTEAFF. The chain is built from TRBV6-2 or TRBV6-3 and TRBJ1-1, with 9 bases identical to TRBD1. CDR1 MNHEY and CDR2 SVGEGT come from the germline V gene. V shed 2 bases and J 0 bases; nucleotides not matched to a gene: 10. CDR3 length equals 18 residues.

The chain uses TRBV19 and TRBJ1-2, with D hard to call. V was shortened by 4 bases and J by 1 base, with 10 bases between the two germline ends. This CDR3 comprises 14 residues. Germline CDR1 reads LNHDA; CDR2 reads SQIVND (reference sequence). CDR3 protein: CASSTPGSNYGYTF. In DNA form, the CDR3 reads TGTGCCAGTAGTACCCCGGGGAGTAACTATGGCTACACCTTC. The full variable domain, with the rest looked up from reference TRBV19 and TRBJ1-2, is DGGITQSPKYLFRKEGQNVTLSCEQNLNHDAMYWYRQDPGQGLRLIYYSQIVNDFQKGDIAEGYSVSREKKESFPLTVTSAQKNPTAFYLCASSTPGSNYGYTFGSGTRLTVV.

The chain links TRBV20-1 to TRBJ2-2, with a possible D match to TRBD2 (6 bases). The CDR3 totals 15 residues. Between the trimmed V and J ends, which lost 3 bases and 0 bases, there was a span of 11 bases. From germline, CDR1 is DFQATT and CDR2 SNEGSKA (reference sequence). CDR3 sequence: CSASYGGPNTGELFF. The CDR3 DNA sequence: TGCAGTGCTAGTTACGGGGGTCCGAACACCGGGGAGCTGTTTTTT.

This chain uses TRBV28 with TRBJ2-4; 7 bases match TRBD1. The CDR3 has 16 amino acids. Germline CDR1 reads MDHEN; CDR2 reads SYDVKM. With 5 bases clipped from V and 0 bases from J, the junction kept 7 bases outside the gene matches. The CDR3 protein is CASSTTGVLAKNIQYF. Written as DNA, the CDR3 is TGTGCCAGCAGTACCACAGGGGTTCTAGCCAAAAACATTCAGTACTTC.

The rearrangement uses TRBV6-4 and TRBJ1-4; a possible D gene is TRBD1 (6 bases). V was clipped by 6 bases and J by 0 bases, with 11 bases between them. Looked up from germline, CDR1 is MRHNA and CDR2 is SNTAGT. The CDR3 covers 15 residues. In DNA form, the CDR3 reads TGTGCCAGCAGACAGGGTCACGCAACTAATGAAAAACTGTTTTTT. Its translation: CASRQGHATNEKLFF.

This CDR3 reads CASKGGNEQFF. CDR3 DNA sequence: TGTGCCAGCAAAGGGGGCAATGAGCAGTTCTTC. The V and J genes are TRBV12-3 or TRBV12-4 and TRBJ2-1; D is perhaps TRBD1 (6 bases). V was pared by 7 bases and J by 6 bases, with 7 bases between. The CDR3 length is 11 residues.

The chain employs TRBV7-2 and TRBJ2-7; 8 nucleotides align to TRBD2. There are 13 residues in the CDR3. Germline V gene data show CDR1 as SGHTA and CDR2 as FQGNSA. Germline trimming cut 5 bases from V and 6 bases from J; bases unmatched to any gene: 6. DNA for the CDR3: TGTGCCAGCAGCCAAAGACTAGCGCGCGAGCAGTACTTC. Translating gives CASSQRLAREQYF. Filled out from reference TRBV7-2 and TRBJ2-7, the complete variable domain reads GAGVSQSPSNKVTEKGKDVELRCDPISGHTALYWYRQSLGQGLEFLIYFQGNSAPDKSGLPSDRFSAERTGGSVSTLTIQRTQQEDSAVYLCASSQRLAREQYFGPGTRLTVT.